This TCR beta chain was sequenced during a study of blood T cell repertoires in COVID-19. About the research overall: Whether acute or convalescent, the COVID-19 samples came from the United States, Italy and Spain. From T cells, B-cell-depleted T cells, or PBMCs came the material, which was cDNA or gDNA.

Per the original methods: Reference gene primer amplification yielded estimated nucleated cell counts. Profiling relied on immunoSEQ multiplex PCR, and the TCRdb table lists in-frame clones only, not all of them. From that table come the V and J calls and clone size; the DNA was used to work out D and trimming. The data show roughly 250,000 clones, approximately 86% seen once. It was during active infection that Seattle patients were enrolled and then longitudinally followed. Germline CDR1 reads SQVTM; CDR2 reads ANQGSEA. This CDR3 has 12 residues. The ends were cut back, 4 bases at V and 6 bases at J, with 10 bases in the middle.

The TCR sequence derives from a human donor with COVID-19, enrolled during active disease. The donor label of this sample is uncertain. Sequences were obtained from peripheral blood. The J gene is TRBJ1-5, the V gene TRBV29-1; no definite D call. DNA for the CDR3: TGCAGCGTTGCCGGGTACGGTCAGCCCCAGCATTTT. Protein sequence: CSVAGYGQPQHF.